This TCR beta chain was found in a study of T cells in Graves' hyperthyroidism and ophthalmopathy. Findings and limits, study-wide: Most expanded thyroid clonotypes above 0.001 recurred in blood.

Using RNA transcripts as the source, TCR beta CDR3 regions were amplified. The HTBI primer set was used in a first-round RT-PCR of the TCR CDR3. TCRdb independently ran MiXCR on the multiplex PCR reads; one entry per CDR3 protein. The repertoire holds about 520,000 distinct CDR3 sequences, with around 22% as singletons. Diagnoses were established using clinical symptoms, serum thyroxine and TRAb, thyroid ultrasound and orbital computed tomography. This clonotype was seen at least ten times. As yet, its antigen is unknown. V was clipped by 7 bases and J by 5 bases; unmatched bases: 5. Germline-derived CDR1 and CDR2 are LNHNV and YYDKDF (reference sequence). The CDR3 has 13 amino acids.

The V call is TRBV15, the J call TRBJ1-1; 9 nucleotides align to TRBD1. Sequencing used blood. The receptor comes from a woman between 25 and 40 years old with Graves' ophthalmopathy. CDR3 nucleotide sequence: TGTGCCACCACAAACAGGGGGCTGACTGAAGCTTTCTTT. Amino acids: CATTNRGLTEAFF.